Shown below are 27 T cell receptor beta chains from a single sample sequenced in a study of blood T cells in healthy people across ages (dated by TCRdb to between 2014 and 2017). Library generation was performed with 5' RACE. Instrument used: Illumina HiSeq 2500. A second PCR of roughly 6 to 11 cycles was run with a J-beta primer mix and a sample-barcoded 5' primer. TCRdb redid the processing of the public reads, applying fastp at Q25 and MiXCR, and retained in-frame beta chains. Entries are consolidated by CDR3 protein sequence, retaining the most common genes and DNA. Here the sample has 550,000 to 600,000 distinct CDR3 sequences; 27% occur a single time. The ten most abundant clones make up 18% of the sample. Sequencing was carried out using blood. These receptors originate from a woman in her 70s in good health.

This clonotype occurred a few times. J is TRBJ1-6 and V is TRBV11-2, with D possibly matching TRBD1 (6 bases). The CDR3 loop spans 17 amino acids. The V end was cut by 1 base, the J end by 5 bases, with 15 bases between. CDR1 and CDR2 (germline): SGHAT, FQNNGV. The CDR3 bases are TGTGCCAGCAGCTTAGCAACTCTCTCAGGGGATAATTCACCCCTCCACTTT. Protein product: CASSLATLSGDNSPLHF.

The chain joins TRBV20-1 to TRBJ1-1, with 8 positions matching TRBD1. V dropped 2 bases and J dropped 2; count of bases not matched to a gene: 13. Per germline, CDR1 DFQATT and CDR2 SNEGSKA (reference sequence). The CDR3 is made up of 17 amino acids. The CDR3 nucleotides are TGCAGTGCTAGAATAGTCCCCGGGACAGGATATAACACTGAAGCTTTCTTT. This gives the protein CSARIVPGTGYNTEAFF.

This chain uses TRBV7-9 with TRBJ1-6; D gene unclear. CDR1 SEHNR and CDR2 FQNEAQ come from the germline V gene (reference sequence). This CDR3 spans 16 amino acids. V lost 1 base to trimming and J lost 0 bases, with 7 bases between them. As DNA, the CDR3 is TGTGCCAGCAGCTTAGACCGCGGCTCCTATAATTCACCCCTCCACTTT. This gives the protein CASSLDRGSYNSPLHF.

This clonotype was seen only a few times. The chain links TRBV10-2 to TRBJ1-3, with D uncertain. The CDR3 is made up of 16 amino acids. CDR1 and CDR2 (germline): WSHSY, SAAADI. The V gene lost 1 base and the J gene lost 0 bases, with 10 bases spanning the gap. The CDR3 DNA follows: TGCGCCAGCAGTGAGTGGCTCCGAAACTCTGGAAACACCATATATTTT. It codes for CASSEWLRNSGNTIYF.

The rearrangement joins TRBV7-8 to TRBJ2-5, with D perhaps being TRBD1 or TRBD2 (6 bases each). The V end lost 5 bases, the J end lost 4 bases, and 11 bases lay between the germline ends. The CDR3 has 13 residues. The germline gives CDR1 SGHVS, CDR2 FQNEAQ. For the CDR3, the DNA is TGTGCCAGCAGCGGAGGGGGGTCAGAGACCCAGTACTTC. Residues: CASSGGGSETQYF.

This clonotype showed up just a few times. This chain connects TRBV12-3 or TRBV12-4 to TRBJ2-1; D remains ambiguous. V dropped 6 bases and J dropped 1 base, with 10 bases sitting between them. The CDR3 length is 14 residues. The DNA for the CDR3 is TGTGCCAGCAGACCTATCCAATCCTACAATGAGCAGTTCTTC. As protein: CASRPIQSYNEQFF.

The V gene is TRBV4-3, the J gene TRBJ1-5; tentatively, D is TRBD1 (5 bases). This CDR3 contains 15 residues. In germline, CDR1 is LGHNA, CDR2 YSLEER. The V end was cut by 3 bases, the J end by 4 bases, with 13 bases between. The CDR3 DNA is TGCGCCAGCAGCCAGACCCGGACACATAATCAGCCCCAGCATTTT. Translated, it gives CASSQTRTHNQPQHF.

A few counts support this clonotype. The V and J genes are TRBV29-1 and TRBJ2-5; TRBD1 agrees at 9 bases. There are 15 residues in the CDR3. Germline V gene sequence: CDR1 SQVTM, CDR2 ANQGSEA. V shed 7 bases and J 5 bases; nucleotides not matched to a gene: 14. The CDR3 DNA follows: TGCAGCGCCCAACGGACAGGGGCCTTTCCGGAGACCCAGTACTTC. This sequence encodes CSAQRTGAFPETQYF.

This clonotype was seen a handful of times. V and J are TRBV24-1 and TRBJ1-2; 7 nucleotides line up with TRBD1. Per the germline V gene, CDR1 is KGHDR and CDR2 is SFDVKD. The CDR3 covers 13 residues. Trimming at V came to 6 bases and at J to 4 bases, leaving 4 bases not matched to a gene. The CDR3 nucleotides read TGTGCCACCAGTAAGGGGGCACCCTATGGCTACACCTTC. Its protein is CATSKGAPYGYTF.

In this sample, this clonotype turned up once. V gene TRBV7-2 combines with J gene TRBJ1-1; 7 bases align to TRBD1. This CDR3 is built from 15 residues. Unmatched junction bases numbered 8, after V lost 2 bases and J lost 5 bases. Germline V gene sequence: CDR1 SGHTA, CDR2 FQGNSA. In DNA form, the CDR3 reads TGTGCCAGCAGCTTACCAACAGGGGTCGGTACTGAAGCTTTCTTT. This sequence encodes CASSLPTGVGTEAFF.

This rearrangement joins TRBV4-3 to TRBJ2-1, with 12 bases aligning to TRBD2. The J call may be in error: the DNA end matches TRBJ2-7 better. The CDR3 totals 16 residues. Germline CDR1 LGHNA, CDR2 YSLEER. This CDR3 reads CASSQGLLAGGGEQYF. CDR3 in DNA: TGCGCCAGCAGCCAGGGCTTACTAGCGGGGGGCGGCGAGCAGTACTTC.

The gene calls are TRBV4-1 and TRBJ1-4, with 10 nucleotides matching TRBD1. J was trimmed by 5 bases and V by 1 base; bases with no gene match: 1. The germline V gene has CDR1 MGHRA and CDR2 YSYEKL. The CDR3 length is 15 residues. This chain's CDR3 is CASSQVGQGNEKLFF. The DNA for the CDR3 is TGCGCCAGCAGCCAAGTGGGACAGGGGAATGAAAAACTGTTTTTT.

A few counts support this clonotype. The CDR3 bases are TGTGCCAGTCCCCAGGGGGGAGGCTACACCTTC. Its protein product is CASPQGGGYTF. J is TRBJ1-2 and V is TRBV27, with 7 bases lining up with TRBD1. The CDR3 covers 11 residues. V was pared by 9 bases and J by 8 bases, with 6 bases of the junction left unmatched. Per the germline V gene, CDR1 is MNHEY and CDR2 is SMNVEV (reference sequence).

The rearrangement uses TRBV5-1 and TRBJ1-4; 12 bases line up with TRBD1. V gave up 0 bases and J gave up 8 bases; unmatched junction bases: 5. The CDR3 consists of 16 residues. Germline V gene sequence: CDR1 SGHRS, CDR2 YFSETQ. Here the CDR3 DNA reads TGCGCCAGCAGCTTGGTGGGACAGGGGGCAGGAGAAAAACTGTTTTTT. This gives the protein CASSLVGQGAGEKLFF.

This clonotype was seen more than once but under ten times. This sequence joins TRBV6-2 or TRBV6-3 and TRBJ2-3; 8 bases align to TRBD2. CDR3 length: 14 residues. The trim removed 5 bases at V and 3 bases at J, leaving 4 bases unmatched. CDR1 is MNHEY, CDR2 SVGEGT, per germline. The CDR3 DNA is TGTGCCAGCAGTCGTGTAGCGGGGACAGATACGCAGTATTTT. Its protein is CASSRVAGTDTQYF.

The chain couples TRBV2 to TRBJ2-7; unclear D gene. CDR1 and CDR2 (germline): SNHLY, FYNNEI. The CDR3 runs to 14 residues. The germline V and J ends were trimmed by 5 bases and 1 base, with 12 bases remaining between them. CDR3 in amino acids: CASSPESNSYEQYF. The CDR3 DNA reads as TGTGCCAGCAGTCCCGAGTCTAATTCCTACGAGCAGTACTTC.

In DNA form, the CDR3 reads TGCGCCAGCAGCCAAGTCGTTGGGGGCCAGTTCTTC. Residues: CASSQVVGGQFF. This chain connects TRBV4-1 to TRBJ2-5, with D maybe TRBD1 (6 bases). With the DNA end fitting TRBJ2-1 better, the J assignment may be wrong. The CDR3 runs to 12 residues. CDR1 is MGHRA, CDR2 YSYEKL, per germline.

V and J are TRBV7-2 and TRBJ1-3, with D perhaps matching TRBD1 (5 bases). V lost 5 bases and J 0 bases, leaving 11 bases between the germline ends. The CDR3 is made up of 15 amino acids. Germline loops: CDR1 SGHTA, CDR2 FQGNSA. The CDR3 bases are TGTGCCAGCAGCCTCCTCGACAGCTCTGGAAACACCATATATTTT. Protein product: CASSLLDSSGNTIYF.

This clonotype was picked up a small number of times. The gene calls are TRBV6-5 and TRBJ2-3; D perhaps matches TRBD1 (5 bases). In germline, CDR1 is MNHEY, CDR2 SVGAGI. Between the trimmed V and J ends, which lost 2 bases and 4 bases, there was a span of 7 bases. The CDR3 is 13 amino acids. As DNA, the CDR3 is TGTGCCAGCAGTTACCCCAGGGCAGATACGCAGTATTTT. It is translated as CASSYPRADTQYF.

The chain uses TRBV7-2 and TRBJ1-4, with D maybe TRBD1 (5 bases). This CDR3 is built from 16 residues. Germline CDR1 reads SGHTA; CDR2 reads FQGNSA. The V and J ends lost 0 bases and 3 bases respectively, with 11 bases between them. Written as DNA, the CDR3 is TGTGCCAGCAGCTTAGCGTCAGGGAGAGCTAATGAAAAACTGTTTTTT. It translates to CASSLASGRANEKLFF.

A few counts support this clonotype. The CDR3 loop reads CASRTGQGGETQYF. Here the CDR3 DNA reads TGTGCCAGCAGAACTGGGCAGGGAGGAGAGACCCAGTACTTC. This chain uses TRBV2 with TRBJ2-5; possible D gene TRBD2, 6 bases. Germline CDR1 is SNHLY and CDR2 is FYNNEI. The V gene lost 6 bases and the J gene lost 4 bases, with 15 bases spanning the gap. CDR3 size: 14 residues.

In regard to this clonotype: Germline is not matched at one junction end, which may reflect a read error. V and J are TRBV6-1 and TRBJ2-1, with 9 bases aligning to TRBD1. There are 14 residues in the CDR3. Germline V lookup: CDR1 MNHNS, CDR2 SASEGT. The CDR3 spells CASSEQGAHNEQSF. The CDR3 DNA reads TGTGCCAGCAGCGAACAGGGGGCTCACAATGAGCAGTCCTTC.

This clonotype was found a few times. The genes are TRBV20-1 and TRBJ1-3; D is ambiguous. V dropped 3 bases and J dropped 4 bases, with 7 bases sitting between them. CDR3 length: 12 amino acids. Germline V gene data show CDR1 as DFQATT and CDR2 as SNEGSKA (reference sequence). In DNA form, the CDR3 reads TGCAGTGCTAGGCCGACGGGAAACACCATATATTTT. Protein product: CSARPTGNTIYF.

This clonotype was counted between two and nine times. V is TRBV2 and J is TRBJ1-5; 7 bases agree with TRBD1. The germline CDR1 and CDR2 sequences are SNHLY and FYNNEI. Germline trimming cut 6 bases from V and 4 bases from J; bases unmatched to any gene: 6. This CDR3 is built from 14 residues. CDR3 nucleotide sequence: TGTGCCAGCAGCCGGGACAGTCAAAATCAGCCCCAGCATTTT. Protein sequence: CASSRDSQNQPQHF.

This clonotype was seen only once. The chain uses TRBV29-1 and TRBJ2-2; perhaps D is TRBD1 or TRBD2 (5 bases each). Germline lookup yields CDR1 SQVTM and CDR2 ANQGSEA. The length of the CDR3 is 15 residues. V was pared by 0 bases and J by 1 base, with 9 bases between. The CDR3: CSVEEGDLNTGELFF. The CDR3 DNA follows: TGCAGCGTTGAAGAGGGGGACCTGAACACCGGGGAGCTGTTTTTT.

This clonotype has a handful of counts. The chain recombines TRBV4-3 with TRBJ1-2; tentatively, D is TRBD1 (6 bases). This CDR3 has 16 amino acids. V dropped 0 bases and J dropped 6 bases, with 17 bases sitting between them. Germline CDR1 LGHNA, CDR2 YSLEER. CDR3 bases: TGCGCCAGCAGCCAAGAGGCAGGGGCCCTTAAGGATGGCTACACCTTC. Translated: CASSQEAGALKDGYTF.

The CDR3 nucleotides read TGTGCAAGTCGCTTAGTTTGGGACCGGGACAGGGGCAGCCGACGCGACTACGAGCAGTACTTC. As protein: CASRLVWDRDRGSRRDYEQYF. V usage is TRBV12-2 and J usage is TRBJ2-7; TRBD1 is the table's D call and was not checked against the DNA. TRBV12-2 has pseudogene status. This CDR3 is 21 amino acids long.